The clone carrying this TCR beta chain was observed a few times. Its antigen is currently unknown. RNA was extracted and reverse transcribed into cDNA as the sequencing template. Method: immunoSEQ multiplex PCR; TCRdb's copy keeps in-frame clones and lacks some. The repertoire has over 150,000 clones, less than 70% of them found once; the top ten carry approximately 15%. The source of the sample is a study of CD8+ T cells in alopecia areata. Looking at the study overall: Among treated patients, severity was scored by affected scalp area percentage. Study-wide results and caveats: Expanded CD8+ clones among the top 100, as well as scalp clonality, were significantly decreased by tofacitinib. Because one nonresponder was included, the link of baseline CD8+ expansion to response is considered uncertain.

V lost 2 bases to trimming and J lost 2 bases, with 9 bases between them. CDR1 is KGHSH and CDR2 is LQKENI in the germline V gene. The CDR3 totals 14 residues. The treatment was: oral pan-JAK inhibitor, 5-10 mg twice daily. Alopecia areata patients gave lesional scalp punch biopsies and peripheral blood samples. V is TRBV18 and J is TRBJ1-2, with TRBD1 as a possible D gene (6 bases). Material: CD4+ T cells sorted from blood, obtained at week 24, from a patient treated with tofacitinib. This clonotype was obtained from a human donor with alopecia areata. CDR3 nucleotide sequence: TGTGCCAGCTCACCAACGCAGGGGAACTATGGCTACACCTTC. This translates into CASSPTQGNYGYTF.